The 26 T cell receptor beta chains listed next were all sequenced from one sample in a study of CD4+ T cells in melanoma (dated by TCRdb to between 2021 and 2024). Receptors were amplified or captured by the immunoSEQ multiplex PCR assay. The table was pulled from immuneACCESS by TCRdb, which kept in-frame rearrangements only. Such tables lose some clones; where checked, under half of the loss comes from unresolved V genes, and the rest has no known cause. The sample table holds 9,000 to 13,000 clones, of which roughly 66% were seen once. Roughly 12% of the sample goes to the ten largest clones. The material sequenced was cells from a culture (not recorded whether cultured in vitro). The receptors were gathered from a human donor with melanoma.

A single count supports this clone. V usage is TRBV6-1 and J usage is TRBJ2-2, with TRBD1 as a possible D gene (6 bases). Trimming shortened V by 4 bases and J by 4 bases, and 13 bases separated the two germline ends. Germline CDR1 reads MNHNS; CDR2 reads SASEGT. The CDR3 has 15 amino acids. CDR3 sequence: CASSVKAGATGELFF. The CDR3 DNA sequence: TGTGCCAGCAGTGTTAAGGCAGGGGCCACCGGGGAGCTGTTTTTT.

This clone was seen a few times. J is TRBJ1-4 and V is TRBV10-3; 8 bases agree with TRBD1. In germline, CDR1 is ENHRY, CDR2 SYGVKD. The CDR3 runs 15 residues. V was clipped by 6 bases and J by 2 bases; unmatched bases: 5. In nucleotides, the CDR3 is TGTGCCATCAGACCCGGACAGGGCACTAATGAAAAACTGTTTTTT. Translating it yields CAIRPGQGTNEKLFF.

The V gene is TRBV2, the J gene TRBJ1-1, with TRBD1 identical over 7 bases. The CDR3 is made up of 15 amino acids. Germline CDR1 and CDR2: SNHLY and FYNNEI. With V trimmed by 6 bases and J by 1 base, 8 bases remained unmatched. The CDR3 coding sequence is TGTGCCAGCAGGGTAGCAGGGGGATGGAACACTGAAGCTTTCTTT. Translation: CASRVAGGWNTEAFF.

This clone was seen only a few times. CDR3 coding DNA: TGTGCCAGCAGCGTAGGACGGTTCGGGAGCTATGGCTACACCTTC. Translated: CASSVGRFGSYGYTF. The J gene is TRBJ1-2, the V gene TRBV9; no reliable D call. V lost 0 bases and J lost 4, with 13 bases in between. The germline gives CDR1 SGDLS, CDR2 YYNGEE. The CDR3 contains 15 residues.

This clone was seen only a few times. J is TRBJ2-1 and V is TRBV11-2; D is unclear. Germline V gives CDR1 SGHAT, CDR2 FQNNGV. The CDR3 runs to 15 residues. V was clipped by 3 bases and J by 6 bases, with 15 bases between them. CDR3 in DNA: TGTGCCAGCAGCTTTGAGTTAGGCAATAGCAATGAGCAGTTCTTC. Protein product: CASSFELGNSNEQFF.

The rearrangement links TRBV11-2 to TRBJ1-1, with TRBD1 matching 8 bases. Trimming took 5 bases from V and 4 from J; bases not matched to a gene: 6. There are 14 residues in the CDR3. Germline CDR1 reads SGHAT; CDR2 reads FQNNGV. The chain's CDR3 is CASSPRQGSTEAFF. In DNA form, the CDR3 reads TGTGCCAGCAGCCCCCGACAGGGGAGCACTGAAGCTTTCTTT.

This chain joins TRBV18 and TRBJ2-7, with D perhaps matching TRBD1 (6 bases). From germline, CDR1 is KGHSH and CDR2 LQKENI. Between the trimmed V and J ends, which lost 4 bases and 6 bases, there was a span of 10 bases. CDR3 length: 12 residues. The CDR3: CASSRQAREQYF. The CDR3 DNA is TGTGCCAGCTCACGACAGGCGCGCGAGCAGTACTTC.

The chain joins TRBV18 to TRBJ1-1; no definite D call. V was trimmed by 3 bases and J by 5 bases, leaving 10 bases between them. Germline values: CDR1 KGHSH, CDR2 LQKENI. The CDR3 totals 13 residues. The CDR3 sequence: CASSPVAATEAFF. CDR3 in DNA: TGTGCCAGCTCACCGGTCGCAGCTACTGAAGCTTTCTTT.

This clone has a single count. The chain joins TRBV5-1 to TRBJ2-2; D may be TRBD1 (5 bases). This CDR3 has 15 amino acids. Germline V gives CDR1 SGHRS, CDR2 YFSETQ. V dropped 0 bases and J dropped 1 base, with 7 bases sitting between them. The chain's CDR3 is CASSLGQWNTGELFF. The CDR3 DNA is TGCGCCAGCAGCTTGGGACAGTGGAACACCGGGGAGCTGTTTTTT. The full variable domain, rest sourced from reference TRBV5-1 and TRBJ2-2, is KAGVTQTPRYLIKTRGQQVTLSCSPISGHRSVSWYQQTPGQGLQFLFEYFSETQRNKGNFPGRFSGRQFSNSRSEMNVSTLELGDSALYLCASSLGQWNTGELFFGEGSRLTVL.

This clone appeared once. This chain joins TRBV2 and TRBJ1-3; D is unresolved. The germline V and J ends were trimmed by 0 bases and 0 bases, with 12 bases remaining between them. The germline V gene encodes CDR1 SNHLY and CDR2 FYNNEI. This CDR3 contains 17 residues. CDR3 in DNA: TGTGCCAGCAGTGAAGCGGAGGGAAAGGACTCTGGAAACACCATATATTTT. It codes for CASSEAEGKDSGNTIYF.

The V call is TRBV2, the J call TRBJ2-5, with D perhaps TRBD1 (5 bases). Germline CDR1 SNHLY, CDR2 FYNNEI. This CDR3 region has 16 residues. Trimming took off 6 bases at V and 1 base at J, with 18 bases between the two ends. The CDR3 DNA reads TGTGCCAGCAGGCCCCAGGGCAGGGCTTCCCAAGAGACCCAGTACTTC. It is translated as CASRPQGRASQETQYF.

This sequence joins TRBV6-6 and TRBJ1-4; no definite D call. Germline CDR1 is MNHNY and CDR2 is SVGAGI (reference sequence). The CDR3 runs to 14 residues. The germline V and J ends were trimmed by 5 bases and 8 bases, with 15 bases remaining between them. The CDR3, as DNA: TGTGCCAGCAGTCTCAGCGCAGGAAGGGAAAAACTGTTTTTT. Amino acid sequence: CASSLSAGREKLFF.

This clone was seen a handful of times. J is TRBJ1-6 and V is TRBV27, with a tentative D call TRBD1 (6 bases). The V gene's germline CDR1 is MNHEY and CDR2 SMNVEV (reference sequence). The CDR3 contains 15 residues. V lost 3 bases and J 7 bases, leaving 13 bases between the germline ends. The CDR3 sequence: CASSFARDINSPLHF. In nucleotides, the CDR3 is TGTGCCAGCAGTTTCGCCCGGGACATCAATTCACCCCTCCACTTT.

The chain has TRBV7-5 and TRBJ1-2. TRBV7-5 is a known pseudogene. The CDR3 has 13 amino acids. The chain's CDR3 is CASSFLANYGYTF. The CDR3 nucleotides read TGTGCCAGCAGCTTTTTGGCTAACTATGGCTACACCTTC.

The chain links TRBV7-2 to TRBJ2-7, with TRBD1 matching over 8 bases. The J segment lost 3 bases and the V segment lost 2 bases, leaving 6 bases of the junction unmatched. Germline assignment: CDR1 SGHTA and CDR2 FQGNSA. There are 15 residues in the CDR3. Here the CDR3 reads CASSLSGGPYYEQYF. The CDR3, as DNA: TGTGCCAGCAGCTTATCAGGGGGCCCGTACTACGAGCAGTACTTC.

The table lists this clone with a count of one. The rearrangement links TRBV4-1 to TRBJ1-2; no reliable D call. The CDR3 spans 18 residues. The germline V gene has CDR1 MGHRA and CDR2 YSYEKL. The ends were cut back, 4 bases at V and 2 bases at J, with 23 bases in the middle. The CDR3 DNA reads TGCGCCAGCAGCCCCCTGCCCGGACTCTCGAAAGAGAACTATGGCTACACCTTC. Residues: CASSPLPGLSKENYGYTF.

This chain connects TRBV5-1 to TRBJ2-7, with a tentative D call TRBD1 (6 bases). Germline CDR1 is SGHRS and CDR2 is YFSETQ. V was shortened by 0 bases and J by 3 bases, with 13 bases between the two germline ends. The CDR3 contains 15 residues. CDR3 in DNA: TGCGCCAGCAGCTTGGTTGCACAGGGTTTCTACGAGCAGTACTTC. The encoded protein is CASSLVAQGFYEQYF.

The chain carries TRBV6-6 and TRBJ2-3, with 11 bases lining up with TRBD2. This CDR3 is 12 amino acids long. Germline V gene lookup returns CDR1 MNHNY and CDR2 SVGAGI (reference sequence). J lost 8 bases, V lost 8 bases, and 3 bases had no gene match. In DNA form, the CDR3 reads TGTGCCAGCCGACTAGCGGGGTCTACGCAGTATTTT. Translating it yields CASRLAGSTQYF.

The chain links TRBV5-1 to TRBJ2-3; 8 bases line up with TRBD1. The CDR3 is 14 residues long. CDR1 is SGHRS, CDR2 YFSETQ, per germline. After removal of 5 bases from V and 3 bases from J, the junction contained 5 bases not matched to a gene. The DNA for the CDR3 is TGCGCCAGCAGAGAGGGACAGGAAACAGATACGCAGTATTTT. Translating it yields CASREGQETDTQYF.

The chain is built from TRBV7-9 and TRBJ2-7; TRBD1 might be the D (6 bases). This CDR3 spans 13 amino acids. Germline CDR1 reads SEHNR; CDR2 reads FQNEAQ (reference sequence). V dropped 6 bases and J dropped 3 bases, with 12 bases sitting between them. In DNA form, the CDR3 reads TGTGCCAGCAGGAAAGACAGGAACTACGAGCAGTACTTC. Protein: CASRKDRNYEQYF.

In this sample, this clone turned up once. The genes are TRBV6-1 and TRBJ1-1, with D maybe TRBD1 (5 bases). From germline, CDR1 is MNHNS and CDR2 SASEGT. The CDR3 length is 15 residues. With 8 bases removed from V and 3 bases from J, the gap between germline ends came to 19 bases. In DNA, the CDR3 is TGTGCCAGCGTCCCAGGGAGGGTCGGGGACACTGAAGCTTTCTTT. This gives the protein CASVPGRVGDTEAFF.

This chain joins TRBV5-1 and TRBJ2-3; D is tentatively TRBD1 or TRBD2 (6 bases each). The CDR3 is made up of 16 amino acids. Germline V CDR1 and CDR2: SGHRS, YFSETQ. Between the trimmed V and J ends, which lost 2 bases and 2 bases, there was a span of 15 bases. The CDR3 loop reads CASSFQPGAITDTQYF. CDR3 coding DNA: TGCGCCAGCAGCTTTCAACCGGGGGCTATCACAGATACGCAGTATTTT.

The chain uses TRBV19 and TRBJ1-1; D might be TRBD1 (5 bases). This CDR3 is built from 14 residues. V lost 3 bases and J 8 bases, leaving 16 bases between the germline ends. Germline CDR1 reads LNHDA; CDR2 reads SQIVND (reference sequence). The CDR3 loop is CASSIVGGGGEAFF. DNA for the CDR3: TGTGCCAGTAGTATTGTTGGTGGGGGGGGAGAAGCTTTCTTT.

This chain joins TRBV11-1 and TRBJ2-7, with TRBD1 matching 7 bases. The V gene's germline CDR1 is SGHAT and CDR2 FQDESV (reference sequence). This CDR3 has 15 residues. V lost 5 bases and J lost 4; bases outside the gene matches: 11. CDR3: CASSPLGTEGYEQYF. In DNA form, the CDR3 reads TGTGCCAGCAGCCCGCTTGGGACAGAAGGATACGAGCAGTACTTC.

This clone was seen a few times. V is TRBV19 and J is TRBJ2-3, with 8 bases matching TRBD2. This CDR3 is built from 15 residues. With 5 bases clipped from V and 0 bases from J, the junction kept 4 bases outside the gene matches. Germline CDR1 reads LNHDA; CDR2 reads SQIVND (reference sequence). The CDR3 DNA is TGTGCCAGTAGTCCACTAGCGGCTAGCACAGATACGCAGTATTTT. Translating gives CASSPLAASTDTQYF. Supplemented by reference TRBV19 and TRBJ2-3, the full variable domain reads DGGITQSPKYLFRKEGQNVTLSCEQNLNHDAMYWYRQDPGQGLRLIYYSQIVNDFQKGDIAEGYSVSREKKESFPLTVTSAQKNPTAFYLCASSPLAASTDTQYFGPGTRLTVL.

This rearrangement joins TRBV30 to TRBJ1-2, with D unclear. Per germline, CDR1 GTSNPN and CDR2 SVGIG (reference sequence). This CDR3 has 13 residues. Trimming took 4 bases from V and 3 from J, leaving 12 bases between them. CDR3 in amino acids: CAWTHQTYYGYTF. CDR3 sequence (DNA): TGTGCCTGGACACATCAAACATACTATGGCTACACCTTC.